A selection of T cell receptor beta chains follows, all from one sample in a study of T-cell memory formation after mild COVID-19. From the 5' RACE reads, TCRdb called clonotypes with MiXCR, one entry per CDR3 protein. Among 500,000 to 600,000 distinct CDR3 sequences listed, under 20% were seen once. The sequenced material came from PBMCs or a T cell subset sorted from them (not recorded which). The receptors derive from an adult woman who had mild COVID-19 (a few samples of this study predate the infection). Cell type and time point are not known. CDR3s include the opening cysteine and the closing phenylalanine or tryptophan. Fields, in order: V gene, J gene, clone size, D gene, CDR3 DNA, CDR3 protein. A D gene is named only where the DNA matches it firmly. Part of the rows lack a size; the others show once, few, many or a class for expanded clones.

v_gene: TRBV7-9; j_gene: TRBJ1-3; abundance: NA; d_gene: NA; CDR3nt: TGTGCCAGCAGCTTCCTTCCTCTCTCTGGAAACACCATATATTTT; CDR3aa: CASSFLPLSGNTIYF
v_gene: TRBV7-2; j_gene: TRBJ2-5; abundance: few; d_gene: NA; CDR3nt: TGTGCCAGCAGGAGGACAGAACAAGAGACCCAGTACTTC; CDR3aa: CASRRTEQETQYF
v_gene: TRBV7-2; j_gene: TRBJ2-3; abundance: many; d_gene: TRBD1; CDR3nt: TGTGCCAGCAGCTTTCCTAGACAGGGGATTCGGACAAATACGCAGTATTTT; CDR3aa: CASSFPRQGIRTNTQYF
v_gene: TRBV19; j_gene: TRBJ1-1; abundance: NA; d_gene: TRBD1; CDR3nt: TGTGCCAGTAGAACCGGGACAGCCTCTATGAACACTGAAGCTTTCTTT; CDR3aa: CASRTGTASMNTEAFF
v_gene: TRBV7-9; j_gene: TRBJ2-7; abundance: few; d_gene: NA; CDR3nt: TGTGCCAGCAGCCCCAAGGGTCCAGGCGAGCAGTACTTC; CDR3aa: CASSPKGPGEQYF
v_gene: TRBV19; j_gene: TRBJ2-3; abundance: NA; d_gene: NA; CDR3nt: TGTGCCAGTAGTGCCTTAAGATACACAGATACGCAGTATTTT; CDR3aa: CASSALRYTDTQYF
v_gene: TRBV3-1; j_gene: TRBJ1-5; abundance: NA; d_gene: TRBD1; CDR3nt: TGTGCCAGCAGCCAAGCGACAGGGCAGCCCCAGCATTTT; CDR3aa: CASSQATGQPQHF
v_gene: TRBV3-1; j_gene: TRBJ2-5; abundance: NA; d_gene: NA; CDR3nt: TGTGCCAGCAGTAGGGACCCTGACTTCCAAGAGACCCAGTACTTC; CDR3aa: CASSRDPDFQETQYF
v_gene: TRBV12-3/TRBV12-4; j_gene: TRBJ1-1; abundance: few; d_gene: TRBD1; CDR3nt: TGTGCCAGCAGATGGACAGGGCAGCGAGGCACTGAAGCTTTCTTT; CDR3aa: CASRWTGQRGTEAFF
v_gene: TRBV7-2; j_gene: TRBJ1-5; abundance: few; d_gene: TRBD1; CDR3nt: TGTGCCAGCAGCTTATACGGGACAGGGGGCAATCAGCCCCAGCATTTT; CDR3aa: CASSLYGTGGNQPQHF
v_gene: TRBV29-1; j_gene: TRBJ2-2; abundance: NA; d_gene: NA; CDR3nt: TGCAGCGTTGAAGATGGACAGAAGAACACCGGGGAGCTGTTTTTT; CDR3aa: CSVEDGQKNTGELFF
v_gene: TRBV6-2/TRBV6-3; j_gene: TRBJ2-1; abundance: NA; d_gene: NA; CDR3nt: TGTGCCAGCGGGCGGAGGTCATACAATGAGCAGTTCTTC; CDR3aa: CASGRRSYNEQFF
v_gene: TRBV5-1; j_gene: TRBJ2-5; abundance: many; d_gene: NA; CDR3nt: TGCGCCAGCAGCGGAGAGACCCAGTACTTC; CDR3aa: CASSGETQYF
v_gene: TRBV30; j_gene: TRBJ2-2; abundance: few; d_gene: NA; CDR3nt: TGTGCCTGGAGTTGGCGACTGGATGGAACCGGGGAGCTGTTTTTT; CDR3aa: CAWSWRLDGTGELFF
v_gene: TRBV12-3/TRBV12-4; j_gene: TRBJ2-7; abundance: many; d_gene: NA; CDR3nt: TGTGCCAGCAGTTTAGTGGCAGGGGTGGCCGAGCAGTACTTC; CDR3aa: CASSLVAGVAEQYF
v_gene: TRBV7-9; j_gene: TRBJ1-5; abundance: few; d_gene: TRBD1; CDR3nt: TGTGCCAGCAGCTTAGAAGGGGGCCTCAGCAATCAGCCCCAGCATTTT; CDR3aa: CASSLEGGLSNQPQHF
v_gene: TRBV9; j_gene: TRBJ2-7; abundance: NA; d_gene: TRBD1; CDR3nt: TGTGCCAGCAGCGATACAGGGGGCGAGCAGTACTTC; CDR3aa: CASSDTGGEQYF
v_gene: TRBV15; j_gene: TRBJ1-5; abundance: NA; d_gene: NA; CDR3nt: TGTGCCACCAGCACCCGCCCCGAGGGGAACCAGCCCCAGCATTTT; CDR3aa: CATSTRPEGNQPQHF
v_gene: TRBV5-1; j_gene: TRBJ2-7; abundance: NA; d_gene: NA; CDR3nt: TGCGCCAGCAGCTTCACAGGGCAGAAGACCTACGAGCAGTACTTC; CDR3aa: CASSFTGQKTYEQYF
v_gene: TRBV11-3; j_gene: TRBJ2-2; abundance: NA; d_gene: NA; CDR3nt: TGTGCCAGCAGCTTAGCTCCAGCCGGGGAGCTGTTTTTT; CDR3aa: CASSLAPAGELFF
v_gene: TRBV24-1; j_gene: TRBJ1-1; abundance: once; d_gene: NA; CDR3nt: TGTGCCACCAGCCAGGCAGGGTTCACTGAAGCTTTCTTT; CDR3aa: CATSQAGFTEAFF
v_gene: TRBV5-1; j_gene: TRBJ2-4; abundance: NA; d_gene: TRBD2; CDR3nt: TGCGCCAGCAGCTTGACTAGCGGGAGTATGAACATTCAGTACTTC; CDR3aa: CASSLTSGSMNIQYF
v_gene: TRBV5-1; j_gene: TRBJ2-3; abundance: NA; d_gene: NA; CDR3nt: TGCGCCAGCAGTCCGGGACAATTGCGCACAGATACGCAGTATTTT; CDR3aa: CASSPGQLRTDTQYF
v_gene: TRBV4-2; j_gene: TRBJ2-7; abundance: NA; d_gene: TRBD1; CDR3nt: TGTGCCAGCAGCGCCGGGACAGGGGTCGACGAGCAGTACTTC; CDR3aa: CASSAGTGVDEQYF
v_gene: TRBV14; j_gene: TRBJ2-7; abundance: NA; d_gene: NA; CDR3nt: TGTGCCAGCAGCCAACGACGGAGTATCCACCTTTCGGACGAGCAGTACTTC; CDR3aa: CASSQRRSIHLSDEQYF
v_gene: TRBV6-5; j_gene: TRBJ1-1; abundance: few; d_gene: NA; CDR3nt: TGTGCCAGCAGTACCCAGGGTGCTGAAGCTTTCTTT; CDR3aa: CASSTQGAEAFF
v_gene: TRBV4-1; j_gene: TRBJ2-7; abundance: NA; d_gene: NA; CDR3nt: TGCGCCAGCAGCCAAGAAGATATCTACGAGCAGTACTTC; CDR3aa: CASSQEDIYEQYF
v_gene: TRBV30; j_gene: TRBJ2-3; abundance: few; d_gene: TRBD1; CDR3nt: TGTGCCTGGGACCACCGGGACAGAGCCACAGATACGCAGTATTTT; CDR3aa: CAWDHRDRATDTQYF
v_gene: TRBV7-9; j_gene: TRBJ2-3; abundance: NA; d_gene: TRBD2; CDR3nt: TGTGCCAGCAGCTTAGAACCTAGCGGGGACTCTAGCACAGATACGCAGTATTTT; CDR3aa: CASSLEPSGDSSTDTQYF
v_gene: TRBV29-1; j_gene: TRBJ2-7; abundance: NA; d_gene: TRBD2; CDR3nt: TGCAGCGTTGTTACGCGGGAGGGCTACGAGCAGTACTTC; CDR3aa: CSVVTREGYEQYF
v_gene: TRBV5-1; j_gene: TRBJ1-4; abundance: NA; d_gene: NA; CDR3nt: TGCGCCAGCAGCTTGCAAGGGGGTGTTGAAAAACTGTTTTTT; CDR3aa: CASSLQGGVEKLFF
v_gene: TRBV7-9; j_gene: TRBJ1-1; abundance: few; d_gene: TRBD1; CDR3nt: TGTGCCAGCAGCTTCTCCAGGGGGCCCGGGACTGAAGCTTTCTTT; CDR3aa: CASSFSRGPGTEAFF
v_gene: TRBV5-1; j_gene: TRBJ1-6; abundance: few; d_gene: TRBD1; CDR3nt: TGCGCCAGCAGCTTCCGGGACAGACGCAATTCACCCCTCCACTTT; CDR3aa: CASSFRDRRNSPLHF
v_gene: TRBV7-2; j_gene: TRBJ1-2; abundance: NA; d_gene: NA; CDR3nt: TGTGCCATCAGCTTAGCGGGGGGCTATGGCTACACCTTC; CDR3aa: CAISLAGGYGYTF
v_gene: TRBV9; j_gene: TRBJ2-3; abundance: NA; d_gene: TRBD1; CDR3nt: TGTGCCAGCAGCGTACTCCCCGGGACAGGGGCAACAGATACGCAGTATTTT; CDR3aa: CASSVLPGTGATDTQYF
v_gene: TRBV10-3; j_gene: TRBJ2-7; abundance: few; d_gene: TRBD2; CDR3nt: TGTGCCACCAGCCGGGACTACTCCTACGAGCAGTACTTC; CDR3aa: CATSRDYSYEQYF
v_gene: TRBV2; j_gene: TRBJ1-5; abundance: NA; d_gene: NA; CDR3nt: TGTGCCAGCACGGTGGCAGGGCAAGGCAATCAGCCCCAGCATTTT; CDR3aa: CASTVAGQGNQPQHF
v_gene: TRBV15; j_gene: TRBJ2-1; abundance: NA; d_gene: NA; CDR3nt: TGTGCCACCAGCACCGAACAGTTAAATGAGCAGTTCTTC; CDR3aa: CATSTEQLNEQFF
v_gene: TRBV9; j_gene: TRBJ2-1; abundance: NA; d_gene: TRBD1; CDR3nt: TGTGCCAGCAGCGCAGGACAGGCCAGCCATGAGCAGTTCTTC; CDR3aa: CASSAGQASHEQFF
v_gene: TRBV4-2; j_gene: TRBJ2-7; abundance: NA; d_gene: TRBD2; CDR3nt: TGTGCCAGCAGCCAATGGCTAGCGGGAGGGTACGAGCAGTACTTC; CDR3aa: CASSQWLAGGYEQYF
v_gene: TRBV20-1; j_gene: TRBJ1-2; abundance: NA; d_gene: TRBD1; CDR3nt: TGCAGTGCCACAGACAGGGTAGCTAACTATGGCTACACCTTC; CDR3aa: CSATDRVANYGYTF
v_gene: TRBV7-2; j_gene: TRBJ2-2; abundance: many; d_gene: NA; CDR3nt: TGTGCCAGCAGCTTAGACAGGCCCGGGGAGCTGTTTTTT; CDR3aa: CASSLDRPGELFF
v_gene: TRBV18; j_gene: TRBJ2-7; abundance: few; d_gene: TRBD1; CDR3nt: TGTGCCAGCTCACCGGACAGGGGGCATTCCTACGAGCAGTACTTC; CDR3aa: CASSPDRGHSYEQYF
v_gene: TRBV15; j_gene: TRBJ2-4; abundance: few; d_gene: NA; CDR3nt: TGTGCCACCAGCAGAGAGGGGGTTGGAGCCAAAAACATTCAGTACTTC; CDR3aa: CATSREGVGAKNIQYF
v_gene: TRBV5-1; j_gene: TRBJ2-1; abundance: many; d_gene: NA; CDR3nt: TGCGCCAGCAGCCCCAGTAGCGCGGTCTACAATGAGCAGTTCTTC; CDR3aa: CASSPSSAVYNEQFF
v_gene: TRBV20-1; j_gene: TRBJ1-5; abundance: few; d_gene: NA; CDR3nt: TGCAGTGCTTCCCCGAAAAGCGGCAATCAGCCCCAGCATTTT; CDR3aa: CSASPKSGNQPQHF
v_gene: TRBV5-1; j_gene: TRBJ2-1; abundance: few; d_gene: TRBD2; CDR3nt: TGCGCCAGCAGTTTGGCTGTGCGGGCGGGGGGCCGAGACAATGAGCAGTTCTTC; CDR3aa: CASSLAVRAGGRDNEQFF
v_gene: TRBV7-6; j_gene: TRBJ2-2; abundance: few; d_gene: TRBD1; CDR3nt: TGTGCCAGCGGTACCCAAACCGGGACAGGGGGCACCGGGGAGCTGTTTTTT; CDR3aa: CASGTQTGTGGTGELFF
v_gene: TRBV5-1; j_gene: TRBJ2-1; abundance: few; d_gene: NA; CDR3nt: TGCGCCAGCAGCTCCCGGGACCCGGAGGTGAATGAGCAGTTCTTC; CDR3aa: CASSSRDPEVNEQFF
v_gene: TRBV27; j_gene: TRBJ2-7; abundance: few; d_gene: NA; CDR3nt: TGTGCCAGCAGACTCACAGGCGACTACGAGCAGTACTTC; CDR3aa: CASRLTGDYEQYF
v_gene: TRBV20-1; j_gene: TRBJ2-2; abundance: once; d_gene: NA; CDR3nt: TGCAGTGCTAGGCCCTCGGGACTGTCGAACACCGGGGAGCTGTTTTTT; CDR3aa: CSARPSGLSNTGELFF